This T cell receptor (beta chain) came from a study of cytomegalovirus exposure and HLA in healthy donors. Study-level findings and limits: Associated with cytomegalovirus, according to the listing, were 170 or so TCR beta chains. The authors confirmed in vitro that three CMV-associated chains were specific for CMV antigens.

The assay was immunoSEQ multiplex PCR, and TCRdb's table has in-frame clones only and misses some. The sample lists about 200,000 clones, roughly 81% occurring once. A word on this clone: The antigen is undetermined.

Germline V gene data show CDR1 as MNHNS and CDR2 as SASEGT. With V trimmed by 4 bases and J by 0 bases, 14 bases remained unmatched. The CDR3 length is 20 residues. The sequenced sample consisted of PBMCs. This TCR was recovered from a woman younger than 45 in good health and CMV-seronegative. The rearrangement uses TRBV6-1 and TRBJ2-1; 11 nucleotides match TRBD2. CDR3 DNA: TGTGCCAGCAGTGTATCTACCGGGACTAGCGGTTATAGCTCCTACAATGAGCAGTTCTTC. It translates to CASSVSTGTSGYSSYNEQFF.